The subject of this entry is one T cell receptor (beta chain). What antigen it recognizes has not been identified. Base-call qualities are not available, and no considerably larger clone is one nucleotide away. In total, 600 or so healthy bone marrow donors made up the cohort. At the time of sampling, all cohort members were nominally healthy, though unrecorded immune exposures were likely present. The donor was CMV seropositive and belonged to the group of more than 250 seropositive cohort members. Each donor provided a peripheral blood sample, and peripheral blood mononuclear cells were used for TCR beta sequencing. Genomic DNA extraction from the blood cell samples was performed with the Qiagen DNeasy Blood Extraction Kit. This specimen belongs to a study of cytomegalovirus exposure and HLA in healthy donors (dated by TCRdb to the late 2010s). Study-level background: According to an earlier analysis of around 600 of the donors, roughly 180 million T cells yielded 90 million to 130 million unique TCR beta sequences and 276 Gb of sequence data. Approximately 310 gigabases of sequencing data and approximately 80 million unique TCR sequences were included in an early release covering over 600 HLA-typed donors. Of the roughly 410 genotyped donors, more than 75% were placed in the genetic ancestry cluster associated with self-reported Caucasian donors. The aim of the study was to test whether cataloging public T cell receptors could identify signatures of past pathogen exposure. The study used immunosequencing to profile the T cell repertoires of approximately 690 subjects and linked those repertoires to cytomegalovirus serostatus. Along with the roughly 670-subject first cohort, a separate validation cohort of approximately 110 different subjects was used. To predict cytomegalovirus infection status, the study brought together high-throughput TCR immunosequencing, statistical association of individual TCRs with disease status, and machine learning. In a later analysis, previously published TCR beta repertoires from fewer than 750 donors were re-analyzed and high-resolution HLA genotyping was added so that TCR occurrence patterns could be studied. Rather than drawing on any new phenotypic data, the later analysis identified candidate immune exposures from TCR beta sequences and the way those sequences occurred across donors. To decide whether each TCR beta V gene segment behaved as functional or pseudogenic, an earlier analysis of 587 of the donors relied on high-throughput TCR beta sequencing. Donor age, sex, ethnicity and CMV serostatus were compiled together with the repertoire data. In a later genetic analysis, genome-wide SNP genotypes for about three fifths of the 666 donors were used, and that subset was treated as a discovery cohort. All discovery cohort repertoires had been generated using a single sequencing platform. Class I and class II HLA loci were covered by the typing at four-digit resolution. The number of donors typed differed by locus, with roughly 620-640 for A, B, C, DRB1 and DQB1, 522 for DQA1, over 600 for DPA1, and approximately 470 for DPB1. Four to six DR-DQ haplotypes were handled as single units for association and clustering, since linkage in the cohort was strong. Among several hundred genotyped donors of the cohort, an average of around 220,000 unique TCR beta nucleotide sequences was sequenced per donor, of which 15% to 20% were non-productive.

Library preparation was by the immunoSEQ multiplex PCR assay. For the multiplex PCR, a mixture combining 60 forward primers for TCR Vbeta segments and 13 reverse primers for TCR Jbeta segments was used. Amplification of the CDR3 region of rearranged TCR beta genes was performed with a multiplex PCR assay on genomic DNA. The amplified TCR beta libraries were sequenced on the Illumina HiSeq System as 87-base-pair reads. In the source study's methods: A later analysis counted tens of millions of unique TCR beta chains across the roughly 700 repertoires, and 9.5 million to 11 million of these chains were shared by at least two donors. Raw reads were error-corrected and collapsed into unique sequences with a nearest-neighbor algorithm that merged closely related sequences to remove PCR and sequencing errors. Alignment of CDR3 sequences to IMGT reference sequences was used to assign V, D and J gene segments. Each retained sequence needed at least a six-nucleotide match to both a V gene segment and a J gene segment. A rearrangement counted as productive if the CDR3 had no stop codons and remained in frame with V and J, and every other rearrangement counted as non-productive. Following IMGT convention, CDR3 was defined as the stretch from the second conserved V-encoded cysteine up to the conserved J-encoded phenylalanine. The earlier analysis of a few hundred of the donors excluded sequences that lacked an unambiguous match to a single V gene segment. In an earlier analysis of 587 of the donors, V segments were called functional above 56.7% productive rearrangements and were called segregating when the between-donor standard deviation exceeded 5%. A statistical classification framework was built to diagnose cytomegalovirus status from the catalog of TCR beta chain sequences. In a later analysis, TCR nucleotide sequences were compared against IMGT/GENE-DB human TR gene sequences so that V and J genes could be assigned. In a later analysis, CDR3 sequences and most-parsimonious VDJ recombination scenarios were assigned using the TCRdist pipeline. In a later analysis, each TCR beta chain was defined by its CDR3 amino acid sequence together with its V-gene family, and reads lacking a unique V-gene family were excluded. A later analysis removed several hundred highly shared, low-generation-probability nucleotide sequences to deal with suspected cross-contamination and a sequencing artifact. For each public chain, a later analysis derived a clonal expansion index from normalized ranks of inferred template counts within each repertoire. In a later analysis, generation probabilities were computed with a VDJ recombination model fitted to out-of-frame rearrangements, and the resulting probabilities were checked against IGoR. In a later analysis, hypergeometric tests were used to score TCR-TCR, TCR-HLA and TCR-CMV co-occurrence, with a repertoire-size bias correction applied to TCR pairs. In a later analysis, false discovery rates were estimated by permuting HLA or CMV assignments 20 times. A later analysis grouped co-occurring TCRs with DBSCAN, adding TCRdist sequence similarity when clustering within HLA-allele-positive subsets. Repertoires with fewer than 30,000 or more than 120,000 public chains were left out of co-occurrence clustering, as were four to six repertoires with anomalous nucleotide sharing. TCRdb mirrors the immuneACCESS table, restricted to in-frame sequences. Some clones are absent from its copies; in checked studies, under half trace to an unresolved V gene, and the reason for the others is unknown. Clone size and the V and J calls come from that table; the DNA yielded D and trimming. This sample gives 72,000 or so clones in total; 75% to 85% of them show up just once. Of the sample, 7.8% is held by the ten largest clones.

Paper-wide results and their limitations: HLA typing was unavailable for some donors at each locus, so association tests used only the typed subset. CMV serostatus was the only immune exposure information available for the cohort. Sequencing depth was assumed to be roughly uniform across donors in the presence/absence analyses, though that assumption may not hold. Most CMV-associated TCR beta chains appeared to be HLA-restricted in a later analysis, and the HLA associations seemed to be driven largely by CMV exposure. A later analysis found that HLA-associated TCR beta chains were more clonally expanded and had lower generation probabilities than equally common non-associated chains. Assigning TCR associations to individual alleles was difficult when HLA alleles, especially DR and DQ, strongly co-occurred. In a later analysis, 16,951 TCR beta sequences were associated with specific HLA alleles at a false discovery rate of 0.05. An association between a missense DCLRE1C variant and V-gene and J-gene trimming of TCR beta chains was found in a later genetic analysis and replicated in an independent cohort. A later genetic analysis reported fewer N-insertions in productive TCRs among donors in an Asian-associated ancestry cluster than the roughly 700-donor mean. Linkage disequilibrium might explain the correlated functional status among segregating V segments, but an unknown experimental factor could not be ruled out. According to a later analysis, parvovirus B19, influenza, CMV and Epstein-Barr virus appeared linked to several top co-occurrence clusters. Because counts were too low, about 17 rarely observed V segments, including chromosome 9 orphons, were excluded from the earlier analysis of several hundred of the donors. A group of highly shared sequence variants was considered likely to be a technical artifact of the sequencing pipeline. In both the original and validation cohorts, the classifier was reported to diagnose cytomegalovirus status with high specificity and sensitivity. Most TCR sequences were observed very rarely across donors, whereas some public TCRs were present in many individuals. This cohort had only TCR beta chains sequenced, and the lack of alpha or paired-chain data limited which features could be detected. It was suggested by the authors that the approach could potentially be generalized to other disease states and immunological phenotypes. A further reported finding was that TCR beta sequences accurately predicted the HLA-A and HLA-B alleles for most subjects in the first cohort. Three of the identified cytomegalovirus-associated TCR beta chains were confirmed in vitro to be specific for cytomegalovirus antigens. In a later analysis, the rate of TCR association differed among HLA loci, with DRB1 alleles having the most associated TCRs and HLA-C alleles having the fewest. In the study, 150 to 200 TCR beta chains were listed as associated with cytomegalovirus. Broadly in line with IMGT annotations, most TCR beta V segments showed up in productive rearrangements about 87% or about 30% of the time in an earlier analysis of a few hundred of the donors.

The TCR originated in a young man in good health and CMV-seropositive. Source material: PBMCs.

The bases read TGTGCCAGCAGGGACTGGGGGACAGGTCGCTTTACGACTCTCAATGAGCAGTTCTTC. Protein translation: CASRDWGTGRFTTLNEQFF. The chain joins TRBV2 to TRBJ2-1; TRBD1 lines up with 8 middle nucleotides. In the germline V gene, CDR1 corresponds to SNHLY and CDR2 to FYNNEI. The junction shows trimming of 6 bases on V and 6 bases on J, and the gene matches do not reach 22 bases of it. The CDR3 covers 19 residues, taking in both the cysteine and the phenylalanine. The sequence is cut down to CDR3 DNA, 57 bases in frame from base 1.